This TCR beta chain was captured by sequencing in a study of blood T cell repertoires in COVID-19. Assay used: immunoSEQ multiplex PCR; TCRdb lists only in-frame clones, some missing. In the table there are some 220,000 clones, 80% to 95% of which are singletons. The CDR3 is 16 residues long. Losses at the gene ends were 5 bases for V and 0 bases for J; bases not matched to a gene: 9. CDR1 and CDR2 from the germline V gene are KGHSH and LQKENI. Sample: peripheral blood. The genes are TRBV18 and TRBJ1-1; 7 nucleotides align to TRBD1. This TCR was sampled from a young man with COVID-19, enrolled during active disease. This chain's CDR3 is CASSTTGPFMNTEAFF. DNA of the CDR3: TGTGCCAGCTCAACGACAGGGCCGTTTATGAACACTGAAGCTTTCTTT.